Here is one T cell receptor (beta chain) with its context. V shed 4 bases, J shed 9 bases, and the junction held 18 bases outside the gene matches. There are 17 residues in the CDR3. Germline lookup yields CDR1 MNHEY and CDR2 SMNVEV (reference sequence). This sample stems from a study of blood T cell repertoires in COVID-19. Study overall: Acute and convalescent COVID-19 samples came from the United States, Italy and Spain. Nucleic acid was either cDNA or gDNA, and it came from T cells, B-cell-depleted T cells, or PBMCs.

Original processing methods: The assay estimated nucleated cells by amplifying reference gene primers. Profiling relied on immunoSEQ multiplex PCR, and the TCRdb table lists in-frame clones only, not all of them. V, J and clone size were drawn from that table, and D and trimming were deduced from the DNA. The sample consists of approximately 190,000 clones, 88% of them appearing once. The V gene is TRBV27, the J gene TRBJ2-1; 7 bases are a match to TRBD2. Sequencing used peripheral blood. This receptor was obtained from a man aged 40-49 years with active or convalescent COVID-19. The CDR3 coding sequence is TGTGCCAGCAGTTCACCGGGGAGGGAGGGCCTGTATGGTGAGCAGTTCTTC. It yields the protein CASSSPGREGLYGEQFF.